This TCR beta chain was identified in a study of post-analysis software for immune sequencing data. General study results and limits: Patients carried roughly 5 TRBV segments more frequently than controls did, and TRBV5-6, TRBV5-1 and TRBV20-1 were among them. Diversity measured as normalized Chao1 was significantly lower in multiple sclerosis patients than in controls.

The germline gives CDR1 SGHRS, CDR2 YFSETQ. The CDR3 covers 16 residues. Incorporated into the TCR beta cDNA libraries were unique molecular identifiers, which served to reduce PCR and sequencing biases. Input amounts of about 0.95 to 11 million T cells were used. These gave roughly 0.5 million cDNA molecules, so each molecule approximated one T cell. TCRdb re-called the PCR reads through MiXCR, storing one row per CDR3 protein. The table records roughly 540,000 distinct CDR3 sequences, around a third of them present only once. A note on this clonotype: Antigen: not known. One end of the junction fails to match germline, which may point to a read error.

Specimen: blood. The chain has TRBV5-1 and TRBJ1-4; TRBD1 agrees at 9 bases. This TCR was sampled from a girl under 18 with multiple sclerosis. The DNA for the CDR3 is TGCGCCGGCAGCTTCGTCGGGACAGGGAGTAAGGAAAAGCTGTTTTTT. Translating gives CAGSFVGTGSKEKLFF.